This T cell receptor (beta chain) was recorded in a study of cytomegalovirus exposure and HLA in healthy donors. General observations from the study: Cytomegalovirus-associated status was assigned to approximately 160 TCR beta chains. Subsequent analysis found a tendency for first-cohort TCR clusters to co-occur within the 95 to 150 validation repertoires. Most TCR sequences were uncommon, yet certain public TCRs appeared in many donors. Both high specificity and high sensitivity reportedly marked the classifier's diagnosis of cytomegalovirus status.

Concerning this clone itself: Antigen specificity is unknown.

Assay: immunoSEQ multiplex PCR; the TCRdb copy retains only in-frame clones and omits some. The data contain about 160,000 clones, 86% of them singletons. V gave up 6 bases and J gave up 4 bases; unmatched junction bases: 18. The CDR3 has 18 amino acids. Germline V gene lookup returns CDR1 KGHSH and CDR2 LQKENI. This clonotype was obtained from a woman under 40 in good health and CMV-seronegative. The chain uses TRBV18 and TRBJ1-5; the match to TRBD1 covers 7 bases. Sequences were obtained from PBMCs. The chain's CDR3 is CASSLRGMGTAANQPQHF. CDR3 nucleotides: TGTGCCAGCTCCCTGCGGGGGATGGGGACAGCCGCTAATCAGCCCCAGCATTTT.